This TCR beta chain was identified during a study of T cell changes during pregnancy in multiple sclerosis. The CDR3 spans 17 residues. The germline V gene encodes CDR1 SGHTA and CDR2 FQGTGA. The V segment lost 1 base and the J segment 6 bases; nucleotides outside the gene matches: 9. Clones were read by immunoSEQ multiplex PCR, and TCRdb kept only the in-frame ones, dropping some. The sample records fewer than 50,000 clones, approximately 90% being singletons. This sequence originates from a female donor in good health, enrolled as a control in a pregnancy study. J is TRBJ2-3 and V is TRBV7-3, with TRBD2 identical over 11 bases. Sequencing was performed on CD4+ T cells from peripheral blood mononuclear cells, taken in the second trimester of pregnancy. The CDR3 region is CASSLRLAGLGTDTQYF. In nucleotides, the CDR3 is TGTGCCAGCAGCTTAAGACTAGCGGGGCTTGGGACGGATACGCAGTATTTT.